This TCR beta chain was sequenced for a study of blood T cell repertoires in COVID-19. The wider study: Samples representing acute and convalescent COVID-19 were sourced from the United States, Italy and Spain. The analysed material was cDNA or gDNA that came from T cells, B-cell-depleted T cells, or PBMCs.

Per the authors' pipeline: Nucleated cell counts were estimated from reference gene primer amplification. Assay: immunoSEQ multiplex PCR; the TCRdb copy retains only in-frame clones and omits some. V and J calls plus clone size are reproduced from that table; the DNA served to infer D and trimming. The table includes 100,000 to 130,000 clones, roughly 88% detected once. Germline V gene data show CDR1 as SGHTA and CDR2 as FQGNSA. The CDR3 has 15 amino acids. With 0 bases clipped from V and 7 bases from J, the junction kept 6 bases outside the gene matches. Sequenced sample: peripheral blood. J is TRBJ2-1 and V is TRBV7-2; 7 bases agree with TRBD1. This receptor was identified in a man aged 50 to 59 with active or convalescent COVID-19. CDR3 loop: CASSLALTGKNEQFF. The CDR3 region has the DNA TGTGCCAGCAGCTTAGCGCTGACAGGGAAGAATGAGCAGTTCTTC.